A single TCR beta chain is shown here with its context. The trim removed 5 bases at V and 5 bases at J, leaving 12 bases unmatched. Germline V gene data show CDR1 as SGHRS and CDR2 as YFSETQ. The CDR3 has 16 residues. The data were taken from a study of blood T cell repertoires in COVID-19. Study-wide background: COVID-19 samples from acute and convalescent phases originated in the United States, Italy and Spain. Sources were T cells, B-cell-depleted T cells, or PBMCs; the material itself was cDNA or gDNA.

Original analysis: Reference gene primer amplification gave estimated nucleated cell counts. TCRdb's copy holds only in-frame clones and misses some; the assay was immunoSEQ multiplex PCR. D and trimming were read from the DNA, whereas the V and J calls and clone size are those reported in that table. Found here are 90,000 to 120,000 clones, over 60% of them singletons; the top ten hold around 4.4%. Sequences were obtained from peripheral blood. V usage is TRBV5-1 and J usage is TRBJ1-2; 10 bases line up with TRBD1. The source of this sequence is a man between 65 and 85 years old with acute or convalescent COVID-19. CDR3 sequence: CASSNLAGQGEYGYTF. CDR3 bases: TGCGCCAGCAGTAACCTCGCAGGACAGGGGGAGTATGGCTACACCTTC.